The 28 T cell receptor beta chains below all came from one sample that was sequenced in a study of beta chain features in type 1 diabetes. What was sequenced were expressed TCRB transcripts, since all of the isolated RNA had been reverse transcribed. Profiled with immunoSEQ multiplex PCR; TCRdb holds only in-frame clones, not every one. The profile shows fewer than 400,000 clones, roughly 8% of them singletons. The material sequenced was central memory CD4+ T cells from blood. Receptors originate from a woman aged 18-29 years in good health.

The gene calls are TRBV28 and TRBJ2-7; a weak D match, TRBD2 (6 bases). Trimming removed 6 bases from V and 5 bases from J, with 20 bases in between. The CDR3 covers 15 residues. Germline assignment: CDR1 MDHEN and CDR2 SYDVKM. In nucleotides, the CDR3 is TGTGCCAGCAGGGACTTAGATCGTCCGGGGGACGAGCAGTACTTC. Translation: CASRDLDRPGDEQYF.

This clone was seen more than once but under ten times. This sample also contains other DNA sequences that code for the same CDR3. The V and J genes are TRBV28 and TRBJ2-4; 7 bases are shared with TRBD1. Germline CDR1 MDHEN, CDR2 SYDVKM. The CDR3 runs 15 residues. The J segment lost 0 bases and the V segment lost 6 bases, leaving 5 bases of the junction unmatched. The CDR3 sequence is CASRSGQLAKNIQYF. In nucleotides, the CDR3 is TGTGCCAGCAGATCGGGACAGCTAGCCAAAAACATTCAGTACTTC.

CDR3 coding DNA: TGTGCCAGCAGCACACAGGGGGGCCAGGAGACCCAGTACTTC. As protein: CASSTQGGQETQYF. J is TRBJ2-5 and V is TRBV6-1; the match to TRBD1 covers 8 bases. Germline V gives CDR1 MNHNS, CDR2 SASEGT. V lost 6 bases to trimming and J lost 5 bases; unmatched junction nucleotides: 8. The CDR3 is 14 residues long.

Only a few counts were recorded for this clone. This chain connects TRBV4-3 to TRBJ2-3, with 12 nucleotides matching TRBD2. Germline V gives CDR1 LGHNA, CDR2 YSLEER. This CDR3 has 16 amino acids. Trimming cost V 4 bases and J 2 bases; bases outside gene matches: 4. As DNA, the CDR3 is TGCGCCAGCAGCCTGGGACTAGCGGGTGTCACAGATACGCAGTATTTT. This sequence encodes CASSLGLAGVTDTQYF.

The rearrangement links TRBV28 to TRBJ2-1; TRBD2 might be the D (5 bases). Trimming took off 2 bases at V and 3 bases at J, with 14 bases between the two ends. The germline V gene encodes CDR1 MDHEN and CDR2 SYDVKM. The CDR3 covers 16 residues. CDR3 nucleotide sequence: TGTGCCAGCAGTTTAGGTAGCGAGTCGCGCTACAATGAGCAGTTCTTC. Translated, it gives CASSLGSESRYNEQFF.

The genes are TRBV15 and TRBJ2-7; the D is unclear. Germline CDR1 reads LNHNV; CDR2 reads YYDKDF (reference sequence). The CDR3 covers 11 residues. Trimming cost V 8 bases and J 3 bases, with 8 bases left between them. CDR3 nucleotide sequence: TGTGCCACCTCACAAAACTACGAGCAGTACTTC. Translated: CATSQNYEQYF.

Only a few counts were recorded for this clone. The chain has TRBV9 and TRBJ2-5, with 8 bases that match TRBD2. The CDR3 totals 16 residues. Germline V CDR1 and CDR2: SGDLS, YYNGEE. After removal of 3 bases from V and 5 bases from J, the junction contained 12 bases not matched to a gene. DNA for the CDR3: TGTGCCAGCAGCGCGAAAATAAGCGGGAGCTATGAGACCCAGTACTTC. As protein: CASSAKISGSYETQYF.

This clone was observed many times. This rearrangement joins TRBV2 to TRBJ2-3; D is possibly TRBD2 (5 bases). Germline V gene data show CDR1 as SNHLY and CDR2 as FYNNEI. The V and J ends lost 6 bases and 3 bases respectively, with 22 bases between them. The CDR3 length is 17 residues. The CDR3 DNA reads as TGTGCCAGCAGAGTTACTGCCGGACTTCTTAGGACAGATACGCAGTATTTT. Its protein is CASRVTAGLLRTDTQYF.

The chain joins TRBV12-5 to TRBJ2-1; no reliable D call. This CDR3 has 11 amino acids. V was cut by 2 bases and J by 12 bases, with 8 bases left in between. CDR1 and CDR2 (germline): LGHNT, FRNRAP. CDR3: CASGLREAQFF. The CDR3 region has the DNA TGTGCTAGTGGTTTGAGGGAAGCGCAGTTCTTC.

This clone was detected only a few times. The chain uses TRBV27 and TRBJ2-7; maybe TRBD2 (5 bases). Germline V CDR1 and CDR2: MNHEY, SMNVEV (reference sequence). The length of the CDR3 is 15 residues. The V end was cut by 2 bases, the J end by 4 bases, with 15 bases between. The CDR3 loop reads CASSLEGIRGYEQYF. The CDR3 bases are TGTGCCAGCAGTTTAGAGGGCATCCGAGGGTACGAGCAGTACTTC.

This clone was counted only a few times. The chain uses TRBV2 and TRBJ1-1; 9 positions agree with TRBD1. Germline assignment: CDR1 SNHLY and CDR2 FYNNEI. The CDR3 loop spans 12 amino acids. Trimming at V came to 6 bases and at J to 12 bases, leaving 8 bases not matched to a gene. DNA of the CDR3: TGTGCCAGCAGGGATTCGGGACAGGGAACTTTCTTT. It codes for CASRDSGQGTFF. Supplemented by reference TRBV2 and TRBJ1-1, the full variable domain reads EPEVTQTPSHQVTQMGQEVILRCVPISNHLYFYWYRQILGQKVEFLVSFYNNEISEKSEIFDDQFSVERPDGSNFTLKIRSTKLEDSAMYFCASRDSGQGTFFGQGTRLTVV.

The CDR3 here is CASTSDREGEKLFF. CDR3 in DNA: TGTGCCAGCACCTCGGACAGGGAAGGTGAAAAACTGTTTTTT. J is TRBJ1-4 and V is TRBV27; the match to TRBD1 covers 8 bases. This CDR3 is 14 amino acids long. Germline V gene sequence: CDR1 MNHEY, CDR2 SMNVEV (reference sequence). With V trimmed by 7 bases and J by 7 bases, 8 bases remained unmatched.

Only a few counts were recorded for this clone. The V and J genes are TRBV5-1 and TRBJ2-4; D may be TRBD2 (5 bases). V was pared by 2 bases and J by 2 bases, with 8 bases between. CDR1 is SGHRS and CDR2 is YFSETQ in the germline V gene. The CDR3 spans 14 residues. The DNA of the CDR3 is TGCGCCAGCAGCTTACGGGAATCCAAAAACATTCAGTACTTC. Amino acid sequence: CASSLRESKNIQYF.

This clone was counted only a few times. The CDR3, as DNA: TGTGCCAGCAGTGAAGTGGAAAAGCAGTACTTC. Translated: CASSEVEKQYF. The rearrangement links TRBV6-1 to TRBJ2-7; D unresolved. The germline V gene has CDR1 MNHNS and CDR2 SASEGT. V was trimmed by 1 base and J by 8 bases, leaving 6 bases between them. This CDR3 region has 11 residues.

CDR3 region: CSAWTGLAGVGTQYF. CDR3 DNA: TGCAGCGCCTGGACGGGACTAGCGGGAGTAGGAACGCAGTATTTT. The chain carries TRBV29-1 and TRBJ2-3; 14 bases are shared with TRBD2. The germline V gene has CDR1 SQVTM and CDR2 ANQGSEA. The CDR3 has 15 amino acids. The V segment lost 7 bases and the J segment 9 bases; nucleotides outside the gene matches: 12.

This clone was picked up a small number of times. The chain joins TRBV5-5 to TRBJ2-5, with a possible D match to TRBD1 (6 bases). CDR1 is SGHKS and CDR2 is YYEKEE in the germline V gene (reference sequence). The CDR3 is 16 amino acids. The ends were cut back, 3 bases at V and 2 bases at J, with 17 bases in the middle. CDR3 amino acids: CASSSQGWDLQETQYF. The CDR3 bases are TGTGCCAGCAGCTCACAGGGTTGGGACCTACAAGAGACCCAGTACTTC.

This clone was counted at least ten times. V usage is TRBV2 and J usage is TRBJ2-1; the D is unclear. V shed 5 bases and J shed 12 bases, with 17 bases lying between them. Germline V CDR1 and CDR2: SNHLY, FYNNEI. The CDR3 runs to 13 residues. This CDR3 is CASSSGVASRQFF. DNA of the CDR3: TGTGCCAGCAGTTCCGGTGTAGCCTCGAGGCAGTTCTTC.

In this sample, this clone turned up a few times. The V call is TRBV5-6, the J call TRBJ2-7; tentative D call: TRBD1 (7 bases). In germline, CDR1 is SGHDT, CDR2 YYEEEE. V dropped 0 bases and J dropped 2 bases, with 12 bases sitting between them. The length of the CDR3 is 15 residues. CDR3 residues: CASSLALRGAYEQYF. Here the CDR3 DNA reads TGTGCCAGCAGCTTGGCCCTCAGGGGGGCCTACGAGCAGTACTTC.

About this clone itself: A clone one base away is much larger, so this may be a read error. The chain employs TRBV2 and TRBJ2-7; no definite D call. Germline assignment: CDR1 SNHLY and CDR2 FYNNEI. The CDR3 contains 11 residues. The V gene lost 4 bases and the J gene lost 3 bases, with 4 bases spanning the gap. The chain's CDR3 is CASSGLYEQYF. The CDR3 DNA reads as TGTGCCAGCAGTGGCCTCTACGAGCAGTACTTC.

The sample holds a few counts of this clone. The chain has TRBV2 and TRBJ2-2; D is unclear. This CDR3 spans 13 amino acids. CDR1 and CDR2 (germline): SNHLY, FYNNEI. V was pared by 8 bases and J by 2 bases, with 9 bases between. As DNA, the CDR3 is TGTGCCAGCTCAAGTGACAACACCGGGGAGCTGTTTTTT. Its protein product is CASSSDNTGELFF.

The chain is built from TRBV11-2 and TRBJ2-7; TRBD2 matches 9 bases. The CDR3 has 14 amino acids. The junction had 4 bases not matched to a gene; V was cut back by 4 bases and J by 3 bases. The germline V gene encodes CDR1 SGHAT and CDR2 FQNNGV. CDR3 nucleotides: TGTGCCAGCAGCTCAAGCGGGGGGTACTACGAGCAGTACTTC. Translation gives CASSSSGGYYEQYF.

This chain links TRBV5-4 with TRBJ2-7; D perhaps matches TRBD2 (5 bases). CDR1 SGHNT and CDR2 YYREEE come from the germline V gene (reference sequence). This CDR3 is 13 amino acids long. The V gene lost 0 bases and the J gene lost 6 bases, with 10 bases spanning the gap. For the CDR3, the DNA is TGTGCCAGCAGCTTGGACTCTAGCATCGAGCAGTACTTC. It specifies CASSLDSSIEQYF.

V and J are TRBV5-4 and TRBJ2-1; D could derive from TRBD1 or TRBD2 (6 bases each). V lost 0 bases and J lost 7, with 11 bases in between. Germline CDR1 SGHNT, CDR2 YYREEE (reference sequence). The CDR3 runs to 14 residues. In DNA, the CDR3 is TGTGCCAGCAGCTTGGTAGGGGGGTCGAATGAGCAGTTCTTC. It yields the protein CASSLVGGSNEQFF.

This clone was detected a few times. Here the CDR3 DNA reads TGCGCCAGCGGAATAACTTCCGGGACAGTCCCCTACGAGCAGTACTTC. Translating it yields CASGITSGTVPYEQYF. V gene TRBV23-1 combines with J gene TRBJ2-7; 7 nucleotides line up with TRBD1. TRBV23-1 is an ORF, and what it does is uncertain. J gave up 2 bases and V 8 bases, and 15 bases lay outside the gene matches. This CDR3 has 16 residues.

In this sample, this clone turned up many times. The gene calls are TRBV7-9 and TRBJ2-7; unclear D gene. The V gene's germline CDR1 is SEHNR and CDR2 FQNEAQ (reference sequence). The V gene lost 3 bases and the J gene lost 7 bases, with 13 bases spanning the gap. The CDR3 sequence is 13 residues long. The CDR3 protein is CASSFGAPSEQYF. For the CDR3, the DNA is TGTGCCAGCAGCTTCGGAGCCCCGTCAGAGCAGTACTTC.

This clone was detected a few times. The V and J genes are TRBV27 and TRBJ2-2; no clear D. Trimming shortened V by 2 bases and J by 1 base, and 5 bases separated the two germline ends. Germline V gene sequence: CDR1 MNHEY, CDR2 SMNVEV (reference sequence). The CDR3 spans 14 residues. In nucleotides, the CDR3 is TGTGCCAGCAGTTTAAGGCTGAACACCGGGGAGCTGTTTTTT. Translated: CASSLRLNTGELFF.

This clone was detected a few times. The CDR3 coding sequence is TGCGCCAGCAGCCCCCGGCCCTCCACCGGGGAGCTGTTTTTT. Translated: CASSPRPSTGELFF. The chain uses TRBV5-1 and TRBJ2-2, with D unclear. Germline V gives CDR1 SGHRS, CDR2 YFSETQ. V was clipped by 4 bases and J by 4 bases, with 11 bases between them. The CDR3 sequence is 14 residues long.

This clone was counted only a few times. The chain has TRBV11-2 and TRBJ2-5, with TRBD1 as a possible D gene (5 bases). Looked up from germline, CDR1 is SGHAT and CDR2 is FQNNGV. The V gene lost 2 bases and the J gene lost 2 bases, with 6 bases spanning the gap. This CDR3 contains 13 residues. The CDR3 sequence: CASSLRQQETQYF. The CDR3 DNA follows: TGTGCCAGCAGCTTAAGACAGCAAGAGACCCAGTACTTC. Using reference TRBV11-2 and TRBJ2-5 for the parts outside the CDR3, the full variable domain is EAGVAQSPRYKIIEKRQSVAFWCNPISGHATLYWYQQILGQGPKLLIQFQNNGVVDDSQLPKDRFSAERLKGVDSTLKIQPAKLEDSAVYLCASSLRQQETQYFGPGTRLLVL.